Following are 17 T cell receptor beta chains from one sample sequenced in a study of identical twins. TCRdb itself ran the 5' RACE reads through MiXCR, one entry per CDR3 protein. The sample carries 250,000 to 350,000 distinct CDR3 sequences, roughly 10% recorded once. The same sample was also used in a study of yellow fever vaccine responses in identical twins.

Sequenced material: CD8+ T cells sorted from blood. Receptors were obtained from a woman under 30 in good health.

The chain combines TRBV14 with TRBJ2-7; 10 positions match TRBD2. Germline-derived CDR1 and CDR2 are SGHDN and FVKESK. Losses at the gene ends were 4 bases for V and 3 bases for J; bases not matched to a gene: 12. The CDR3 sequence is 17 residues long. The CDR3 DNA follows: TGTGCCAGCAGCCTCAACCCTTGGGCTAGCGGGAGCTACGAGCAGTACTTC. The encoded protein is CASSLNPWASGSYEQYF.

The chain links TRBV30 to TRBJ2-7; TRBD2 matches at 9 bases. V was pared by 2 bases and J by 6 bases, with 8 bases of the junction left unmatched. In germline, CDR1 is GTSNPN, CDR2 SVGIG (reference sequence). The length of the CDR3 is 14 residues. This CDR3 is CAWSWISGSSEQYF. The CDR3 nucleotides are TGTGCCTGGAGTTGGATTAGCGGGAGTTCCGAGCAGTACTTC.

This clonotype was observed a few times. This chain joins TRBV29-1 and TRBJ2-7; D perhaps matches TRBD2 (6 bases). Germline CDR1 and CDR2: SQVTM and ANQGSEA. Trimming stripped 0 bases from V and 6 bases from J, with 18 bases between. The CDR3 totals 15 residues. CDR3 residues: CSVEDRDSRMGEQYF. DNA for the CDR3: TGCAGCGTTGAAGATCGGGACTCTCGGATGGGCGAGCAGTACTTC.

The sample holds a few counts of this clonotype. The gene calls are TRBV7-2 and TRBJ2-3, with TRBD2 matching 11 bases. Germline V gives CDR1 SGHTA, CDR2 FQGNSA. CDR3 size: 15 residues. V was clipped by 6 bases and J by 6 bases; unmatched bases: 8. CDR3 sequence reads: CASSPLAGGWDTQYF. The CDR3 region has the DNA TGTGCCAGCAGTCCCCTAGCGGGAGGATGGGATACGCAGTATTTT.

J is TRBJ2-2 and V is TRBV11-1; TRBD1 might be the D (6 bases). Germline loops: CDR1 SGHAT, CDR2 FQDESV (reference sequence). V was clipped by 3 bases and J by 4 bases, with 27 bases between them. This CDR3 contains 20 residues. CDR3 DNA: TGTGCCAGCAGCTTTGACCCGGGACACCGAGACCCCGTCATCACCGGGGAGCTGTTTTTT. Translation: CASSFDPGHRDPVITGELFF.

This clonotype occurred many times. The V gene is TRBV29-1, the J gene TRBJ2-1; 9 positions match TRBD1. The CDR3 consists of 16 residues. Germline V CDR1 and CDR2: SQVTM, ANQGSEA. V lost 4 bases to trimming and J lost 1 base; unmatched junction nucleotides: 8. CDR3 residues: CSVVLLDRGSYNEQFF. The CDR3 bases are TGCAGCGTTGTCCTCCTAGACAGGGGGTCCTACAATGAGCAGTTCTTC.

The genes are TRBV28 and TRBJ2-5; 11 bases agree with TRBD2. The CDR3 sequence is 18 residues long. Unmatched junction bases numbered 10, after V lost 3 bases and J lost 1 base. Germline CDR1 reads MDHEN; CDR2 reads SYDVKM. The CDR3 sequence: CASSFSTSGRVFQETQYF. The CDR3, as DNA: TGTGCCAGCAGTTTCAGTACTAGCGGGAGAGTTTTCCAAGAGACCCAGTACTTC.

V usage is TRBV24-1 and J usage is TRBJ2-7, with 9 bases fitting TRBD2. J was trimmed by 4 bases and V by 3 bases; bases with no gene match: 6. CDR1 and CDR2 from the germline V gene are KGHDR and SFDVKD. There are 15 residues in the CDR3. CDR3 sequence (DNA): TGTGCCACCAGTGATATGACTAGCGGAAATTACGAGCAGTACTTC. The encoded protein is CATSDMTSGNYEQYF.

This sequence joins TRBV20-1 and TRBJ2-3; D gene uncertain. V was trimmed by 0 bases and J by 0 bases, leaving 16 bases between them. The CDR3 is 17 amino acids. The germline CDR1 and CDR2 sequences are DFQATT and SNEGSKA (reference sequence). The CDR3 DNA sequence: TGCAGTGCTAGAGATCCCCTATCGGGTTTAAGCACAGATACGCAGTATTTT. Amino acids: CSARDPLSGLSTDTQYF.

This clonotype was observed a few times. One junction end does not reproduce the germline sequence, and a read error may be involved. The chain uses TRBV20-1 and TRBJ2-5; 8 positions agree with TRBD2. The CDR3 runs to 13 residues. The V gene's germline CDR1 is DFQATT and CDR2 SNEGSKA (reference sequence). CDR3 in amino acids: CSGRSGGQETQYF. DNA of the CDR3: TGCAGTGGTAGAAGCGGGGGACAAGAGACCCAGTACTTC.

This clonotype was detected many times. This chain joins TRBV7-2 and TRBJ1-1, with D perhaps matching TRBD1 (6 bases). CDR1 SGHTA and CDR2 FQGNSA come from the germline V gene. V dropped 1 base and J dropped 5 bases, with 14 bases sitting between them. This CDR3 comprises 15 residues. Here the CDR3 DNA reads TGTGCCAGCAGCTTAGGAGCGGGGGCGCAGACTGAAGCTTTCTTT. Protein sequence: CASSLGAGAQTEAFF.

The V call is TRBV29-1, the J call TRBJ2-1; 7 positions agree with TRBD2. The CDR3 spans 12 residues. CDR1 is SQVTM and CDR2 is ANQGSEA in the germline V gene. V was clipped by 3 bases and J by 7 bases; unmatched bases: 3. CDR3 nucleotide sequence: TGCAGCGTTGATAAGGGACTAAATGAGCAGTTCTTC. Translation gives CSVDKGLNEQFF.

This clonotype was counted a few times. The V gene is TRBV9, the J gene TRBJ2-1, with D perhaps matching TRBD1 or TRBD2 (6 bases each). The CDR3 contains 15 residues. The V end was cut by 0 bases, the J end by 4 bases, with 11 bases between. Germline-derived CDR1 and CDR2 are SGDLS and YYNGEE. In nucleotides, the CDR3 is TGTGCCAGCAGCGTAGGGGGGGCCACGTACAATGAGCAGTTCTTC. Residues: CASSVGGATYNEQFF.

This chain joins TRBV6-5 and TRBJ2-2, with D perhaps TRBD2 (5 bases). Trimming shortened V by 7 bases and J by 2 bases, and 14 bases separated the two germline ends. CDR3 length: 15 residues. The germline V gene encodes CDR1 MNHEY and CDR2 SVGAGI. CDR3 region: CASTSGKANTGELFF. CDR3 nucleotides: TGTGCCAGCACTTCGGGGAAGGCCAACACCGGGGAGCTGTTTTTT.

In this sample, this clonotype turned up a few times. The CDR3 DNA follows: TGTGCCAGCACAGGACAGGGTAACACTGAAGCTTTCTTT. It encodes CASTGQGNTEAFF. The chain is built from TRBV27 and TRBJ1-1; 8 nucleotides line up with TRBD1. Germline loops: CDR1 MNHEY, CDR2 SMNVEV (reference sequence). This CDR3 contains 13 residues. J was trimmed by 2 bases and V by 7 bases; bases with no gene match: 3.

This clonotype was seen more than once but under ten times. J is TRBJ2-7 and V is TRBV27; perhaps TRBD1 as D (6 bases). The CDR3 sequence is 13 residues long. Looked up from germline, CDR1 is MNHEY and CDR2 is SMNVEV (reference sequence). V was cut by 2 bases and J by 3 bases, with 8 bases left in between. The DNA of the CDR3 is TGTGCCAGCAGTTTAGGGGGACACTACGAGCAGTACTTC. Protein: CASSLGGHYEQYF.

The V and J genes are TRBV7-9 and TRBJ2-1; D unclear. The CDR3 totals 15 residues. V lost 6 bases and J 0 bases, leaving 12 bases between the germline ends. The germline V gene has CDR1 SEHNR and CDR2 FQNEAQ (reference sequence). CDR3 loop: CASSPDSFSYNEQFF. The CDR3 region has the DNA TGTGCCAGCAGTCCAGATTCGTTCTCCTACAATGAGCAGTTCTTC.